Reported below is one TCR beta chain. Treatment denoted: oral pan-JAK inhibitor, 5-10 mg twice daily. Punch biopsies of lesional scalp, plus peripheral blood, were taken from alopecia areata patients. The data originate from a study of CD8+ T cells in alopecia areata. Investigators isolated RNA and reverse transcribed it into cDNA to act as the sequencing template. The protocol was immunoSEQ multiplex PCR, while the TCRdb copy is restricted to in-frame clones and leaves out a portion. The sample consists of about 92,000 clones, roughly 47% of them appearing once. Sequences were derived from CD8+ T cells sorted from blood, sampled at week 24, from a patient treated with tofacitinib. This clonotype was sampled from a human donor with alopecia areata.

CDR3 nucleotide sequence: TGTGCCGTGGGACACGCTGTCTCTGGGGCCAACGTCCTGACTTTC. It specifies CAVGHAVSGANVLTF. The chain recombines TRBV27 with TRBJ2-6; D possibly corresponds to TRBD1 (6 bases). Between the trimmed V and J ends, which lost 11 bases and 0 bases, there was a span of 14 bases. The CDR3 consists of 15 residues. Germline V gene lookup returns CDR1 MNHEY and CDR2 SMNVEV (reference sequence).